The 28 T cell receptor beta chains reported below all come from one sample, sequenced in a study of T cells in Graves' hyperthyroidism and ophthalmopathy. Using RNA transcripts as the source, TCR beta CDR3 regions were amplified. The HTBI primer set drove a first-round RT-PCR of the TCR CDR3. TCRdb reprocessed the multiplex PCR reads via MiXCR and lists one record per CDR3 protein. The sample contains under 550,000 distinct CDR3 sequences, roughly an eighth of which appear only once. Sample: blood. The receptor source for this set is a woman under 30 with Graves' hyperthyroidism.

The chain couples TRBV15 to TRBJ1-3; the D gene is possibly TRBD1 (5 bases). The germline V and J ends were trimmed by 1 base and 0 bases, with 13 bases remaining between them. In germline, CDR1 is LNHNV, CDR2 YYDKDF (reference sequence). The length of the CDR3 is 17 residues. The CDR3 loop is CATSRGMRQRSGNTIYF. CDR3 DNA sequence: TGTGCCACCAGCAGAGGAATGAGACAGCGCTCTGGAAACACCATATATTTT.

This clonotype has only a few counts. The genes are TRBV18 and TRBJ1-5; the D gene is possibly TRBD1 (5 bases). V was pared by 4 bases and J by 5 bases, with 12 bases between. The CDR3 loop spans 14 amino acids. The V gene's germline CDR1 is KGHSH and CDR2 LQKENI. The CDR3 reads CASSLGRGDQPQHF. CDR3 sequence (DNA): TGTGCCAGCTCACTGGGGCGAGGAGATCAGCCCCAGCATTTT.

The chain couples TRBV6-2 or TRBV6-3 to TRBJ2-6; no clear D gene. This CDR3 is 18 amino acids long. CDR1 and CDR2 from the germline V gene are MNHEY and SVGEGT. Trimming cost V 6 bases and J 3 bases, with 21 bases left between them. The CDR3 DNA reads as TGTGCCAGCAGCGGCGGACGGATCTCTTTACGTGGGGCCAACGTCCTGACTTTC. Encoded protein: CASSGGRISLRGANVLTF.

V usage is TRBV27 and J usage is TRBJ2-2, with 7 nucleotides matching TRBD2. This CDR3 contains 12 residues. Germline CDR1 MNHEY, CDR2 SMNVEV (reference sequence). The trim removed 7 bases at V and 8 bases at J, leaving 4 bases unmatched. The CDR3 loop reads CASTSGGGELFF. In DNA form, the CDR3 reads TGTGCCAGCACCTCGGGGGGTGGGGAGCTGTTTTTT.

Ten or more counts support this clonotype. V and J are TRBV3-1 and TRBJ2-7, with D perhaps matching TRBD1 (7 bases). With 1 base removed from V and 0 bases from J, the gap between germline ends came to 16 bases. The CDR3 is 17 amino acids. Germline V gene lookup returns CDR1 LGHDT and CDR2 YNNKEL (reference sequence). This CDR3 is CASSQGASGGSSYEQYF. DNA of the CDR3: TGTGCCAGCAGCCAAGGGGCCTCAGGGGGGAGCTCCTACGAGCAGTACTTC.

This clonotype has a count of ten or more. Here the CDR3 DNA reads TGTGCCAGCAGCCCCGGACTGATCTACAATGAGCAGTTCTTC. It translates to CASSPGLIYNEQFF. The chain recombines TRBV7-3 with TRBJ2-1, with D tentatively TRBD2 (5 bases). The CDR3 consists of 14 residues. Trimming removed 5 bases at V and 3 bases at J, with 11 bases between. CDR1 is SGHTA, CDR2 FQGTGA, per germline.

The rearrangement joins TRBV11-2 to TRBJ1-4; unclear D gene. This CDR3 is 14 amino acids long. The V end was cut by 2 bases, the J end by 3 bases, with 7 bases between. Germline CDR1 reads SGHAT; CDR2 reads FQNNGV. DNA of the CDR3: TGTGCCAGCAGCTTATTTCTGGCTAATGAAAAACTGTTTTTT. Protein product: CASSLFLANEKLFF. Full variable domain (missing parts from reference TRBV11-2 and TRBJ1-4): EAGVAQSPRYKIIEKRQSVAFWCNPISGHATLYWYQQILGQGPKLLIQFQNNGVVDDSQLPKDRFSAERLKGVDSTLKIQPAKLEDSAVYLCASSLFLANEKLFFGSGTQLSVL.

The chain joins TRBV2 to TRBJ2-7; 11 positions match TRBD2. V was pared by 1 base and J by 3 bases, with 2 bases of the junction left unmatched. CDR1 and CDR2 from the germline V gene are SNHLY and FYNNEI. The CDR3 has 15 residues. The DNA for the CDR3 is TGTGCCAGCAGTGAAGAGACTAGCGGGATCTACGAGCAGTACTTC. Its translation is CASSEETSGIYEQYF. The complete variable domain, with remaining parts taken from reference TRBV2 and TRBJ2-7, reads EPEVTQTPSHQVTQMGQEVILRCVPISNHLYFYWYRQILGQKVEFLVSFYNNEISEKSEIFDDQFSVERPDGSNFTLKIRSTKLEDSAMYFCASSEETSGIYEQYFGPGTRLTVT.

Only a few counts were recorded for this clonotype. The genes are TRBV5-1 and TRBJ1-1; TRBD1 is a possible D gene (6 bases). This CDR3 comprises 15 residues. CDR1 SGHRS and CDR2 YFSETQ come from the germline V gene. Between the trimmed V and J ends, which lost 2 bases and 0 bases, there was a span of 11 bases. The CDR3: CASSFLGTMNTEAFF. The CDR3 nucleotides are TGCGCCAGCAGCTTCCTCGGGACAATGAACACTGAAGCTTTCTTT.

The CDR3 spells CAWGQGHETQYF. The DNA of the CDR3 is TGTGCCTGGGGTCAGGGGCATGAGACCCAGTACTTC. V gene TRBV30 combines with J gene TRBJ2-5; maybe TRBD1 (6 bases). The V gene's germline CDR1 is GTSNPN and CDR2 SVGIG (reference sequence). This CDR3 has 12 amino acids. Trimming took off 5 bases at V and 5 bases at J, with 12 bases between the two ends.

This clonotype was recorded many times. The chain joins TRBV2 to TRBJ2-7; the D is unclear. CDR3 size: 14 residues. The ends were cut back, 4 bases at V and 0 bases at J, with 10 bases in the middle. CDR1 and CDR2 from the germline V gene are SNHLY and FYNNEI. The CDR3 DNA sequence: TGTGCCAGCAGTGGCGACTGGAGCTCCTACGAGCAGTACTTC. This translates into CASSGDWSSYEQYF.

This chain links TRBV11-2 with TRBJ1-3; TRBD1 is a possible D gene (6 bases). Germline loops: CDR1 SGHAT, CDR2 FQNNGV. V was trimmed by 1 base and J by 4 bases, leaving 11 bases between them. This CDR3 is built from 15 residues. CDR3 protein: CASSLVEDSGNTIYF. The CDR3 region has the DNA TGTGCCAGCAGCTTAGTAGAGGACAGCGGAAACACCATATATTTT.

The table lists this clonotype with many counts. The CDR3 DNA sequence: TGTGCCAGCAGTGATGGAGTCAGGGATACGCAGTATTTT. Encoded protein: CASSDGVRDTQYF. This chain links TRBV2 with TRBJ2-3; no clear D. The CDR3 covers 13 residues. The germline V gene encodes CDR1 SNHLY and CDR2 FYNNEI. Trimming shortened V by 3 bases and J by 6 bases, and 10 bases separated the two germline ends.

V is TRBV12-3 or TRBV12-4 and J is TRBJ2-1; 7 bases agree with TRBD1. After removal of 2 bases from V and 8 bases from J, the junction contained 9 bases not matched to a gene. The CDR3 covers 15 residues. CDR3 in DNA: TGTGCCAGCAGTTTAATTGAAGACAGGGTTGATGAGCAGTTCTTC. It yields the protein CASSLIEDRVDEQFF.

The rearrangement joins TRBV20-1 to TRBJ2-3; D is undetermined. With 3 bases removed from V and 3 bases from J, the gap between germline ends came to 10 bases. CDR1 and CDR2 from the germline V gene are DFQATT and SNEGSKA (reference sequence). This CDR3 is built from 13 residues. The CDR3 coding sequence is TGCAGTGCTAGCCACTTCTCGACAGATACGCAGTATTTT. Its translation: CSASHFSTDTQYF.

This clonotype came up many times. Written as DNA, the CDR3 is TGTGCCACCAGTCGATACAATGAGCAGTTCTTC. Residues: CATSRYNEQFF. J is TRBJ2-1 and V is TRBV24-1; D gene uncertain. In germline, CDR1 is KGHDR, CDR2 SFDVKD. The V gene lost 6 bases and the J gene lost 4 bases, with 3 bases spanning the gap. This CDR3 is 11 amino acids long.

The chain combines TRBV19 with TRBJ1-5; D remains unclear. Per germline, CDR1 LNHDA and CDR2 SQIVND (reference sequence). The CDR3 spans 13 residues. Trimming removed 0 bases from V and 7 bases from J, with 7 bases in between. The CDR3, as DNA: TGTGCCAGTAGTATAGAGCCACCCCAGCCCCAGCATTTT. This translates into CASSIEPPQPQHF.

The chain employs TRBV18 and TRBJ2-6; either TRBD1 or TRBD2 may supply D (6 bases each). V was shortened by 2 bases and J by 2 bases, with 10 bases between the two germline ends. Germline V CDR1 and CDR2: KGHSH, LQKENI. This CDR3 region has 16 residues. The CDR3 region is CASSPRGAAGANVLTF. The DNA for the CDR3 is TGTGCCAGCTCACCAAGGGGGGCCGCTGGGGCCAACGTCCTGACTTTC.

CDR3 amino acids: CASSHARGILNSPLHF. The DNA of the CDR3 is TGTGCCAGCAGTCACGCCCGAGGGATTCTAAATTCACCCCTCCACTTT. The V and J genes are TRBV28 and TRBJ1-6; D call uncertain. Trimming removed 5 bases from V and 7 bases from J, with 18 bases in between. Germline V gives CDR1 MDHEN, CDR2 SYDVKM. CDR3 length equals 16 residues.

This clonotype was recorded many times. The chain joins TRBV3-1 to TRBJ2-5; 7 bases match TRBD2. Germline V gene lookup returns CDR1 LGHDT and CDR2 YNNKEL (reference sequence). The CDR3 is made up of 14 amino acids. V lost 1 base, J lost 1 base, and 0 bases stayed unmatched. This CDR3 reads CASSQASGQETQYF. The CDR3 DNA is TGTGCCAGCAGCCAAGCTAGCGGCCAAGAGACCCAGTACTTC.

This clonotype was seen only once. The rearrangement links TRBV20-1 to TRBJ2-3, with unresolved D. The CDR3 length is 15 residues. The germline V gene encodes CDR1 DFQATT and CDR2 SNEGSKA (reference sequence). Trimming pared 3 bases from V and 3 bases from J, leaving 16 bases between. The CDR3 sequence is CSARATKVETDTQYF. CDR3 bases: TGCAGTGCTAGGGCTACGAAGGTTGAGACAGATACGCAGTATTTT.

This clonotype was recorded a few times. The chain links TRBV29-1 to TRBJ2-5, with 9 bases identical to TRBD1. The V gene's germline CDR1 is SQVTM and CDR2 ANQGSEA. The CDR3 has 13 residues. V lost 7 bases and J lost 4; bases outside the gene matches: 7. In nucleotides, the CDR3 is TGCAGCGGCCGGGACAGGGTAGCAGAGACCCAGTACTTC. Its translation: CSGRDRVAETQYF. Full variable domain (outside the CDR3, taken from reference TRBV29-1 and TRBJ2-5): SAVISQKPSRDICQRGTSLTIQCQVDSQVTMMFWYRQQPGQSLTLIATANQGSEATYESGFVIDKFPISRPNLTFSTLTVSNMSPEDSSIYLCSGRDRVAETQYFGPGTRLLVL.

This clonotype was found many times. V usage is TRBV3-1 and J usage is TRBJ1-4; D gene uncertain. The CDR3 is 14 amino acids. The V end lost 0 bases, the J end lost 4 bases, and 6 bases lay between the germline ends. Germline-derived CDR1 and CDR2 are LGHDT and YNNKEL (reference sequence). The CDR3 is CASSQDSVNEKLFF. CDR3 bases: TGTGCCAGCAGCCAAGATTCGGTTAATGAAAAACTGTTTTTT.

The CDR3 sequence is CASSWETGAFEQYF. CDR3 bases: TGTGCCAGCAGTTGGGAGACAGGGGCGTTCGAGCAGTACTTC. V and J are TRBV27 and TRBJ2-7; 8 nucleotides align to TRBD1. Germline CDR1 reads MNHEY; CDR2 reads SMNVEV (reference sequence). CDR3 size: 14 residues. V dropped 4 bases and J dropped 6; count of bases not matched to a gene: 8.

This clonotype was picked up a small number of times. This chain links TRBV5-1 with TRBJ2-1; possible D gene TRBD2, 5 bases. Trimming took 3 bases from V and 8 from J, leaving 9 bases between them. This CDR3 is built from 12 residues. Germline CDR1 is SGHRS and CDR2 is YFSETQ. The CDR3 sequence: CASSSTRYEQFF. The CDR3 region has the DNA TGCGCCAGCAGCTCCACTAGGTATGAGCAGTTCTTC.

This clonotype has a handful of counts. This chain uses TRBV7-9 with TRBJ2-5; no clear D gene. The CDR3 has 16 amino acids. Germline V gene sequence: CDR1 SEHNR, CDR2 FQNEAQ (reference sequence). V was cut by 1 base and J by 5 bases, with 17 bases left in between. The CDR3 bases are TGTGCCAGCAGCTTAGATTTACAGCCCTTGGGGGAGACCCAGTACTTC. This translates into CASSLDLQPLGETQYF.

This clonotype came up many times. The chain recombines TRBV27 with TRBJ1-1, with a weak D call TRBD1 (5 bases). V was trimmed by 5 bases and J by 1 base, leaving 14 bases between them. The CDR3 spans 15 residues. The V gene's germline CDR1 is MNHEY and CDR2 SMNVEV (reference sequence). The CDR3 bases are TGTGCCAGCAGTCCCGGCAGGGCGAGGAACACTGAAGCTTTCTTT. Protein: CASSPGRARNTEAFF.

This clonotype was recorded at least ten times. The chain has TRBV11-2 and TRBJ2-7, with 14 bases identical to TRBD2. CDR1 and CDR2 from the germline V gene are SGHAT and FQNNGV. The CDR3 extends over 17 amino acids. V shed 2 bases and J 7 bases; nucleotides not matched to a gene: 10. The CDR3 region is CASSLPGLAGEVKEQYF. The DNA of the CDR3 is TGTGCCAGCAGCTTACCGGGACTAGCGGGAGAAGTTAAAGAGCAGTACTTC.